This record looks at one T cell receptor beta chain sequence and its context. Its antigen is not known. The TCR beta cDNA came from 5'RACE template switching with UMIs. TCRdb re-called the 5' RACE reads and shows each CDR3 protein once, DNA omitted. The specimen's table records roughly 380,000 distinct CDR3 sequences. This specimen belongs to a study of T cells expressing NK-cell markers. Study-level background: Obtained from sorted CD3+CD56+NKG2C+, CD3+CD56+NKG2C- and CD3+CD56-NKG2C+ T cells were the TCR beta repertoires. HCMV seropositivity characterized most of the eight sequenced donors, and seronegativity one.

Overall study findings and caveats: Six of the donors carried dominant NKG2C+ clonotypes that took up about 1.0-7.0% of their CD8+ T cells.

The CDR3 has 16 amino acids. CDR1 and CDR2 from the germline V gene are MNHNS and SASEGT. The specimen sequenced was blood T cells: a sorted CD56 or NKG2C T cell subset, CD4+ or CD8+ T cells, or bulk PBMC T cells (not recorded which). This clonotype was obtained from a man aged 18-75 years in good health. The chain employs TRBV6-1 and TRBJ2-3; TCRdb indicates TRBD1, and absent DNA this call remains unverified. The CDR3 protein is CASSTTLTGYTDTQYF.